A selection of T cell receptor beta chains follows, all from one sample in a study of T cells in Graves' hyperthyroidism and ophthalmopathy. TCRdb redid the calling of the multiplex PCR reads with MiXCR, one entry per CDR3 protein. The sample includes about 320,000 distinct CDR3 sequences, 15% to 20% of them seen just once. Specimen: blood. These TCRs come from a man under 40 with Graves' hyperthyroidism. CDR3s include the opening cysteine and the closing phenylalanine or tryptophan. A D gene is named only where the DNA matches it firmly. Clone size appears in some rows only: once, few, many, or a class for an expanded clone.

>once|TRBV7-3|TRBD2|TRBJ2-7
CASSPEAGGEQYF
TGTGCCAGCAGCCCGGAGGCGGGAGGCGAGCAGTACTTC
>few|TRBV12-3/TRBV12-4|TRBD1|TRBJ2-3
CASRKTGSDTQYF
TGTGCCAGCAGAAAGACAGGGTCAGATACGCAGTATTTT
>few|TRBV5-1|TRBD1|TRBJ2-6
CASSLGTGGNGANVLTF
TGCGCCAGCAGCTTGGGGACAGGGGGCAATGGGGCCAACGTCCTGACTTTC
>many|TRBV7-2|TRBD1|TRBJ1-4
CASSLAWGQGYEKLFF
TGTGCCAGCAGCTTAGCGTGGGGACAGGGGTATGAAAAACTGTTTTTT
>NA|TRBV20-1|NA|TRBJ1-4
CSAPGRGNEKLFF
TGCAGTGCTCCTGGTAGAGGGAATGAAAAACTGTTTTTT
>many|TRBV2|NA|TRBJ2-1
CASSDRLSGRNEQFF
TGTGCCAGCAGTGATCGACTATCGGGGAGGAATGAGCAGTTCTTC
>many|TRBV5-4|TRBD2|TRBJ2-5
CASSSLAGAGETQYF
TGTGCCAGCAGCTCACTAGCGGGAGCGGGGGAGACCCAGTACTTC
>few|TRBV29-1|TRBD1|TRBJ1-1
CSVEGTVYHTEAFF
TGCAGCGTTGAGGGGACAGTCTATCACACTGAAGCTTTCTTT
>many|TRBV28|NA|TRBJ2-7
CASDRGPVPPQYF
TGTGCCAGCGACAGAGGGCCAGTTCCTCCGCAGTACTTC
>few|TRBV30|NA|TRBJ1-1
CAWTPMNTEAFF
TGTGCCTGGACCCCCATGAACACTGAAGCTTTCTTT
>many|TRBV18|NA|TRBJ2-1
CASSPPSSNEQFF
TGTGCCAGCTCACCACCTAGCAGTAATGAGCAGTTCTTC
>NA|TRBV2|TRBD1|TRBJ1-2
CASREAGTGSDGYTF
TGTGCCAGCAGAGAAGCCGGGACAGGGTCGGATGGCTACACCTTC
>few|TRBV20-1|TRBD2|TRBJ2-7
CSARLADYEQYF
TGCAGTGCTCGACTAGCGGATTACGAGCAGTACTTC
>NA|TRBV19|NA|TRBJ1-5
CASSRTVLGPQHF
TGTGCCAGTAGCCGGACAGTTCTCGGGCCCCAGCATTTT
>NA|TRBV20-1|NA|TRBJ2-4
CSAREEAKNIQYF
TGCAGTGCTAGAGAGGAAGCCAAAAACATTCAGTACTTC
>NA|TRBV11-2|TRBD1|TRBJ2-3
CASSQTPWDRPYTDTQYF
TGTGCCAGCAGCCAGACCCCATGGGACAGACCTTACACAGATACGCAGTATTTT
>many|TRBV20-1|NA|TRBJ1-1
CSAAGVLDTEAFF
TGCAGTGCCGCGGGGGTTTTAGACACTGAAGCTTTCTTT
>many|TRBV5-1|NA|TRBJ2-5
CASSLGQGGETQYF
TGTGCCAGCAGTTTAGGGCAGGGGGGAGAGACCCAGTACTTC
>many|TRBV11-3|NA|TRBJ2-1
CASSLYVGGHEQFF
TGTGCCAGCAGCTTATATGTAGGAGGGCATGAGCAGTTCTTC
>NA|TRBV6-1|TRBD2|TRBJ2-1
CASRGGREGTYEQFF
TGTGCCAGCCGGGGGGGGCGGGAGGGGACTTATGAGCAGTTCTTC
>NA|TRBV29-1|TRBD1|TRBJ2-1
CSVEQGQGGNEQFF
TGCAGCGTTGAGCAGGGACAGGGGGGCAATGAGCAGTTCTTC
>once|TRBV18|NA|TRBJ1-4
CASSPDLSDKLFF
TGTGCCAGCTCACCAGACTTGTCCGACAAACTGTTTTTT
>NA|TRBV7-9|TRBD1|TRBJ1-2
CASRGTGTLGYTF
TGTGCCAGCCGAGGGACAGGGACTCTTGGCTACACCTTC
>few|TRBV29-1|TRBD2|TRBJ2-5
CSVAAGGPETQYF
TGCAGCGTTGCAGCGGGAGGGCCGGAGACCCAGTACTTC
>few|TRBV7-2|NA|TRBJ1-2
CASSLEAAVGYTF
TGTGCCAGCAGCTTAGAGGCGGCAGTCGGCTACACCTTC
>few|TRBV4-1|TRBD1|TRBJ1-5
CASSQNTGGESNQPQHF
TGCGCCAGCAGCCAGAATACAGGGGGAGAAAGCAATCAGCCCCAGCATTTT
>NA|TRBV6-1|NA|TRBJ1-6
CASGRAGMDSPLHF
TGTGCCAGCGGGCGGGCAGGGATGGATTCACCCCTCCACTTT
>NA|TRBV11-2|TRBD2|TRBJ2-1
CASSSLAGRRVYNEQFF
TGTGCCAGCAGCTCCTTAGCGGGACGAAGAGTATACAATGAGCAGTTCTTC
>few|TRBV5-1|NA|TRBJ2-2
CASSLGLYDTGELFF
TGCGCCAGCAGCTTGGGACTCTACGACACCGGGGAGCTGTTTTTT
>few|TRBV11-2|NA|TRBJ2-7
CASSLNPYEQYF
TGTGCCAGCAGCTTAAATCCGTACGAGCAGTACTTC
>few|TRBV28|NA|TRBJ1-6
CATSRPTTVHSPLHF
TGTGCCACATCCCGACCCACCACGGTCCATTCACCCCTCCACTTT
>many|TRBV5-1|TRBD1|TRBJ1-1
CASTQQGSEAFF
TGCGCCAGCACCCAACAGGGGTCTGAAGCTTTCTTT
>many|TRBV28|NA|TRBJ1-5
CASSLRGNGIQPQHF
TGTGCCAGCAGTTTACGAGGGAATGGAATTCAGCCCCAGCATTTT
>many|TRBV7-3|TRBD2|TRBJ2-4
CASSLLAGDIQYF
TGTGCCAGCAGCTTGCTAGCGGGGGACATTCAGTACTTC
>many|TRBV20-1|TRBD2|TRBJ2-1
CSARVGGSYEQFF
TGCAGTGCTAGAGTGGGGGGGAGCTATGAGCAGTTCTTC
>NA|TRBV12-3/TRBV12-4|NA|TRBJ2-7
CASSQGVIYEQHF
TGTGCCAGCAGCCAAGGGGTGATCTACGAGCAGCACTTC
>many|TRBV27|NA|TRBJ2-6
CASSSWDWDRRSSGANVLTF
TGTGCCAGCAGTTCTTGGGACTGGGACAGACGCAGCTCTGGGGCCAACGTCCTGACTTTC
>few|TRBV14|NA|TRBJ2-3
CASSRLVSGYTDTQYF
TGTGCCAGCAGCCGACTCGTGAGCGGATACACAGATACGCAGTATTTT
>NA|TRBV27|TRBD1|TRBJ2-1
CASSPRTGYNEQFF
TGTGCCAGCAGTCCCAGGACAGGTTACAATGAGCAGTTCTTC
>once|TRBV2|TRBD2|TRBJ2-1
CASSSGTSGTRTGQQFF
TGTGCCAGCAGTTCCGGGACTAGCGGGACCAGGACCGGGCAGCAGTTCTTC
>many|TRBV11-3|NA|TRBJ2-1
CASSSHGFSGNEQFF
TGTGCCAGCAGCTCCCATGGGTTTAGCGGCAATGAGCAGTTCTTC
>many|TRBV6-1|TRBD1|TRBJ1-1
CASSEGQLKAFF
TGTGCCAGCAGTGAGGGACAGCTGAAAGCTTTCTTT
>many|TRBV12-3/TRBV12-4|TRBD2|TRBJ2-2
CASSLGGRLAGTGELFF
TGTGCCAGCAGTTTGGGTGGGCGGCTAGCGGGGACCGGGGAGCTGTTTTTT
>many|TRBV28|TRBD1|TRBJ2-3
CASSFGTGYSTDTQYF
TGTGCCAGCAGTTTCGGGACAGGGTATAGCACAGATACGCAGTATTTT
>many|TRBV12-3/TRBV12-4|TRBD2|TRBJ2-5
CASSPGSGQETQYF
TGTGCCAGCAGCCCCGGTAGCGGGCAAGAGACCCAGTACTTC
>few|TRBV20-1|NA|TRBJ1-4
CSASVREKLFF
TGCAGTGCTAGCGTACGAGAAAAACTGTTTTTT
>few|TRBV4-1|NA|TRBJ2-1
CASSQDRESINEQFF
TGCGCCAGCAGCCAAGACAGGGAGTCGATTAATGAGCAGTTCTTC
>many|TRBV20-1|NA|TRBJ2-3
CSARGGASLPDTQYF
TGCAGTGCTAGAGGGGGGGCCTCCCTCCCAGATACGCAGTATTTT
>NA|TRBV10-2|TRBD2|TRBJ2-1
CASSDLGLAGGPVNEQFF
TGCGCCAGCAGTGACCTCGGACTAGCGGGAGGGCCGGTCAATGAGCAGTTCTTC
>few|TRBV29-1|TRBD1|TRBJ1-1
CSVADRGTTEAFF
TGCAGCGTTGCTGACAGGGGAACCACTGAAGCTTTCTTT
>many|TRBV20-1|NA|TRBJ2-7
CSARDLKDEQYF
TGCAGTGCTAGAGATCTCAAGGACGAGCAGTACTTC
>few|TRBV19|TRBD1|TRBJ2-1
CASSVTLRGSSYNEQFF
TGTGCCAGTAGTGTTACTCTCAGGGGGAGCTCCTACAATGAGCAGTTCTTC
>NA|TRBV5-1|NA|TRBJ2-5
CASSFDSFQETQYF
TGCGCCAGCAGCTTCGACAGCTTCCAAGAGACCCAGTACTTC